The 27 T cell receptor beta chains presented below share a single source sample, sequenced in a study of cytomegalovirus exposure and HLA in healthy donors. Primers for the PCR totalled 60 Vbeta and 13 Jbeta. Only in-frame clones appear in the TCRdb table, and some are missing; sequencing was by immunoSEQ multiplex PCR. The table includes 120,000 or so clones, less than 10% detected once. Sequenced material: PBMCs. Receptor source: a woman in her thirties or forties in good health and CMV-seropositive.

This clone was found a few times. This CDR3 reads CAWIPDRDYGYTF. The CDR3 bases are TGTGCCTGGATCCCGGACAGGGACTATGGCTACACCTTC. The V call is TRBV30, the J call TRBJ1-2; 8 bases match TRBD1. There are 13 residues in the CDR3. The germline CDR1 and CDR2 sequences are GTSNPN and SVGIG (reference sequence). Germline trimming cut 4 bases from V and 3 bases from J; bases unmatched to any gene: 4.

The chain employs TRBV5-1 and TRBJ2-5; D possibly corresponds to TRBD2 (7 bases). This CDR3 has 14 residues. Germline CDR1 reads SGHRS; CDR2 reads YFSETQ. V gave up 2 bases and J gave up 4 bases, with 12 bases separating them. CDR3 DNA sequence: TGCGCCAGCAGCTTAGGGGGGGGCCGAGAGACCCAGTACTTC. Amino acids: CASSLGGGRETQYF.

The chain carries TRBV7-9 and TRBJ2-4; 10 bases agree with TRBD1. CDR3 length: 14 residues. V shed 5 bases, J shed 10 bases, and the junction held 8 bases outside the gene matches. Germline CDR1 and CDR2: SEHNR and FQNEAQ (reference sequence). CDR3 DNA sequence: TGTGCCAGCAGCGAAGACAGGGGGCTCTGGATTCAGTACTTC. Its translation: CASSEDRGLWIQYF.

The CDR3 DNA sequence: TGTGCCAGCAGCTTTACTATGAACACTGAAGCTTTCTTT. It codes for CASSFTMNTEAFF. The V gene is TRBV7-9, the J gene TRBJ1-1; D uncertain. The V end lost 3 bases, the J end lost 0 bases, and 5 bases lay between the germline ends. The CDR3 sequence is 13 residues long. Per the germline V gene, CDR1 is SEHNR and CDR2 is FQNEAQ (reference sequence). Filled out from reference TRBV7-9 and TRBJ1-1, the complete variable domain reads DTGVSQNPRHKITKRGQNVTFRCDPISEHNRLYWYRQTLGQGPEFLTYFQNEAQLEKSRLLSDRFSAERPKGSFSTLEIQRTEQGDSAMYLCASSFTMNTEAFFGQGTRLTVV.

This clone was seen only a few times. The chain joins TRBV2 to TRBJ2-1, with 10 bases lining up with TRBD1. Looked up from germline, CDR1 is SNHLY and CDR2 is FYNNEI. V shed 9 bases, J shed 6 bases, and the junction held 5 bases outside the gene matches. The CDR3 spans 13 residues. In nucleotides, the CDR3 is TGTGCCAGAGGACAGGGGGTTCCCAATGAGCAGTTCTTC. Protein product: CARGQGVPNEQFF.

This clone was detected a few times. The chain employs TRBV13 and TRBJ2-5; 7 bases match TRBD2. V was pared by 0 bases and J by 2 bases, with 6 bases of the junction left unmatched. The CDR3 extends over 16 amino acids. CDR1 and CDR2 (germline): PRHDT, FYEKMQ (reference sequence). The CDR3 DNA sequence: TGTGCCAGCAGCTTAGGTACGGGACTACCGCAAGAGACCCAGTACTTC. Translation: CASSLGTGLPQETQYF.

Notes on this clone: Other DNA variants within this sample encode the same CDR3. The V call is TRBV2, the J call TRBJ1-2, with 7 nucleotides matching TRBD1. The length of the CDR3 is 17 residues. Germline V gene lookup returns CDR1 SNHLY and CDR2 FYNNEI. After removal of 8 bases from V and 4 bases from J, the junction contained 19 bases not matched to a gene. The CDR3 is CASQGFRQGGASYGYTF. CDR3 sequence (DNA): TGTGCCAGCCAGGGGTTTCGACAGGGCGGAGCGAGCTATGGCTACACCTTC.

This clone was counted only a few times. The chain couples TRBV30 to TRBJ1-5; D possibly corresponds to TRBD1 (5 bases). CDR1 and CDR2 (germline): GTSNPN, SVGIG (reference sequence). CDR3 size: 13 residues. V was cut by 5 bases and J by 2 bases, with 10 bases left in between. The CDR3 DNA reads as TGTGCCTGGGGACACTACGGCAATCAGCCCCAGCATTTT. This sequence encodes CAWGHYGNQPQHF.

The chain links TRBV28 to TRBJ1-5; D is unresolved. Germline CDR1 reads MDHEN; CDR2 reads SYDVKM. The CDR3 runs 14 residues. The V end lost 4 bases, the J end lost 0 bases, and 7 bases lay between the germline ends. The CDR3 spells CASSSLYSNQPQHF. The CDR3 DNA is TGTGCCAGCAGTTCTCTATATAGCAATCAGCCCCAGCATTTT.

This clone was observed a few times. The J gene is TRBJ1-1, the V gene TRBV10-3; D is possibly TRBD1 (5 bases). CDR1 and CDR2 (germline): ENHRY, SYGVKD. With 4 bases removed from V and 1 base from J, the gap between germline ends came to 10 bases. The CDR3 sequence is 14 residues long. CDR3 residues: CAISGQLKNTEAFF. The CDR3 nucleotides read TGTGCCATCAGTGGACAGCTCAAGAACACTGAAGCTTTCTTT.

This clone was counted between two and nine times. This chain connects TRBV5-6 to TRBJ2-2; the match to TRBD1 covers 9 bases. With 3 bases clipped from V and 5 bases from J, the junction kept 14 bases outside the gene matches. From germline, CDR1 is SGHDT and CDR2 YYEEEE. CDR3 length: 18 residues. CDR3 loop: CASSSGTGPESGTGELFF. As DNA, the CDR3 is TGTGCCAGCAGCTCCGGGACAGGGCCAGAGTCGGGGACCGGGGAGCTGTTTTTT.

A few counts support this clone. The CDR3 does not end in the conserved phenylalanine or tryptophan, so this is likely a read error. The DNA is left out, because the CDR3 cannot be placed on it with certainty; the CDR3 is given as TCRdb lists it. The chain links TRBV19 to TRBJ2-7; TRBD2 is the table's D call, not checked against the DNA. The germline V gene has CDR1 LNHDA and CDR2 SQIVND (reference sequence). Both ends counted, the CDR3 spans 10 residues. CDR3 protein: CASRSIELGI.

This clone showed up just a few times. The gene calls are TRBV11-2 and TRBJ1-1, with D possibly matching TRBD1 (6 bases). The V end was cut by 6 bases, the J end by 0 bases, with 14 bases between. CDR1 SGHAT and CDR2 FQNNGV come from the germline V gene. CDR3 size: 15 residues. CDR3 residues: CASRPGTSMNTEAFF. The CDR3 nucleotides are TGTGCCAGCAGACCCGGGACATCCATGAACACTGAAGCTTTCTTT.

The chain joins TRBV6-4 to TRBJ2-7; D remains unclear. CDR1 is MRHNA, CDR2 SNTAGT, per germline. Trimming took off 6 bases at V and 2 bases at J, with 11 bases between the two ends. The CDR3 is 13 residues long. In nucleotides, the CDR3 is TGTGCCAGCAGCGACGGGCTCCCCTACGAGCAGTACTTC. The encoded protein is CASSDGLPYEQYF.

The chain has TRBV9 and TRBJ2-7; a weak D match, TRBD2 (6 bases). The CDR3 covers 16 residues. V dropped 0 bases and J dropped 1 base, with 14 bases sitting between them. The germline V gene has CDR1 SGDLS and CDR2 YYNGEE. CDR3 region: CASSVAGEPISYEQYF. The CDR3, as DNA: TGTGCCAGCAGCGTAGCGGGGGAGCCAATATCCTACGAGCAGTACTTC.

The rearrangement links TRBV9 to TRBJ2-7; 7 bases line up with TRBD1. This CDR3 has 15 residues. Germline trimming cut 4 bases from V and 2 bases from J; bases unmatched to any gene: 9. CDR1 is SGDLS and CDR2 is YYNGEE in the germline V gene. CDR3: CASSSDRIDAYEQYF. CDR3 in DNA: TGTGCCAGCAGCTCGGACAGGATCGACGCCTACGAGCAGTACTTC.

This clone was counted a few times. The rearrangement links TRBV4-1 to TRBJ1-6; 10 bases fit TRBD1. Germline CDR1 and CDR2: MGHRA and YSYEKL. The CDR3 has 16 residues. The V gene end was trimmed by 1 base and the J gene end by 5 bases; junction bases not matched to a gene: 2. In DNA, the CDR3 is TGCGCCAGCAGCCAAGGACAGGGGGCTGATAATTCACCCCTCCACTTT. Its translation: CASSQGQGADNSPLHF.

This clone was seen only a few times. Here the CDR3 reads CASSLEFSGNEKLFF. CDR3 nucleotide sequence: TGTGCCAGCAGCTTAGAATTCTCGGGGAATGAAAAACTGTTTTTT. The J gene is TRBJ1-4, the V gene TRBV7-9; no clear D gene. V lost 1 base and J lost 5, with 11 bases in between. The CDR3 covers 15 residues. CDR1 is SEHNR and CDR2 is FQNEAQ in the germline V gene (reference sequence).

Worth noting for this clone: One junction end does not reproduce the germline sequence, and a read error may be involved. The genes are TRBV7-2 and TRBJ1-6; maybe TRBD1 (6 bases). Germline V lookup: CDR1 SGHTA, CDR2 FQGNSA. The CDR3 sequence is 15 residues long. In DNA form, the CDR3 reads TGTGCCAGCGGCTTATCCGGGACACACAATTCACCCCTCCACTTT. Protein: CASGLSGTHNSPLHF.

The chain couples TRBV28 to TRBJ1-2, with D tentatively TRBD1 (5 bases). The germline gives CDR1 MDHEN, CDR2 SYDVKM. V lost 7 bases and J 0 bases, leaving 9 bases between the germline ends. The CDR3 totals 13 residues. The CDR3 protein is CASTSGANYGYTF. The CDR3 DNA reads TGTGCCAGCACCTCGGGGGCTAACTATGGCTACACCTTC.

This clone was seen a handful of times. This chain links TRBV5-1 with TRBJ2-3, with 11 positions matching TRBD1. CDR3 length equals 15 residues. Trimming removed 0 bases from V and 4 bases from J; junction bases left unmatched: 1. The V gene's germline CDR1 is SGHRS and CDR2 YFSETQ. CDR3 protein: CASSLEGQGADTQYF. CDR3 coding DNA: TGCGCCAGCAGCTTGGAGGGACAGGGGGCAGATACGCAGTATTTT.

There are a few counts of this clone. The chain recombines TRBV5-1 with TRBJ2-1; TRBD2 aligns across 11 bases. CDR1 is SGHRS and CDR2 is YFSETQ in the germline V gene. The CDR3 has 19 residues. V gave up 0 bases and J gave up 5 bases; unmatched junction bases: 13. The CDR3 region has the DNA TGCGCCAGCAGCTTGGCGTCTAGCGGGGGGTTTGGAGGGGACAATGAGCAGTTCTTC. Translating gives CASSLASSGGFGGDNEQFF.

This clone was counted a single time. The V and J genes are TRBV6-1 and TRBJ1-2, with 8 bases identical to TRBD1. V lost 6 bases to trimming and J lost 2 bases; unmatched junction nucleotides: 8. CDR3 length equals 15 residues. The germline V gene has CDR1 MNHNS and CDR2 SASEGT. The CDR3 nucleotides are TGTGCCAGCAGCTCGAGAGGACAGGGAAACTATGGCTACACCTTC. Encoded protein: CASSSRGQGNYGYTF.

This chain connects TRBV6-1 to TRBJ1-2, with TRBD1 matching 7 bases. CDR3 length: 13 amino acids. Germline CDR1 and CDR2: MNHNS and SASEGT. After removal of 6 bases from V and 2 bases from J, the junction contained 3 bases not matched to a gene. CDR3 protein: CASSDRANYGYTF. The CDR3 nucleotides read TGTGCCAGCAGCGACAGGGCAAACTATGGCTACACCTTC.

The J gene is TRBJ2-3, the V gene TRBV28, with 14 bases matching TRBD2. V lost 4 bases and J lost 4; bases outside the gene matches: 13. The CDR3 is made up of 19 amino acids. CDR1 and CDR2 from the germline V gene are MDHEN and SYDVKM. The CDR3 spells CASSSFPGTSGGPADTQYF. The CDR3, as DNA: TGTGCCAGCAGTTCGTTCCCCGGGACTAGCGGGGGTCCTGCAGATACGCAGTATTTT. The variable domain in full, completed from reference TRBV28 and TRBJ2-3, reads DVKVTQSSRYLVKRTGEKVFLECVQDMDHENMFWYRQDPGLGLRLIYFSYDVKMKEKGDIPEGYSVSREKKERFSLILESASTNQTSMYLCASSSFPGTSGGPADTQYFGPGTRLTVL.

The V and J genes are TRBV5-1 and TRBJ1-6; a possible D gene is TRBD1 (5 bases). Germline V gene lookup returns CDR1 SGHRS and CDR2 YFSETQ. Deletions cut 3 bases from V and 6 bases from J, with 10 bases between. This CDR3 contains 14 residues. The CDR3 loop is CASSSGDPNSPLHF. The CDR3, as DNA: TGCGCCAGCAGCTCGGGGGACCCTAATTCACCCCTCCACTTT.

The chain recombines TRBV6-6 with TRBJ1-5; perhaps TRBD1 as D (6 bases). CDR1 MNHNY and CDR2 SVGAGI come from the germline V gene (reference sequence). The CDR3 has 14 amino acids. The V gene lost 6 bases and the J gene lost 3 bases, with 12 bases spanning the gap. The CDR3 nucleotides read TGTGCCAGCAGATTCCAGGGGAACAATCAGCCCCAGCATTTT. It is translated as CASRFQGNNQPQHF.